Each of the 2 T cell receptor beta chains below was sequenced from the same sample in a study of monozygotic twins with inflammatory bowel disease. From its re-call of the 5' RACE reads, TCRdb lists each CDR3 protein once, without DNA. The sample totals 110,000 to 150,000 distinct CDR3 sequences. Sequences were obtained from blood. Source of these receptors: a human donor with ulcerative colitis or Crohn's disease, or a healthy co-twin of an affected twin (not recorded which).

CDR3 amino acids: CASSLGRVNEQFF. The chain employs TRBV5-1 and TRBJ2-1. The CDR3 length is 13 residues. CDR1 SGHRS and CDR2 YFSETQ come from the germline V gene.

This rearrangement joins TRBV4-3 to TRBJ2-2. The CDR3 loop spans 15 amino acids. Germline values: CDR1 LGHNA, CDR2 YSLEER. The CDR3 loop is CASSQGWRDTGELFF.